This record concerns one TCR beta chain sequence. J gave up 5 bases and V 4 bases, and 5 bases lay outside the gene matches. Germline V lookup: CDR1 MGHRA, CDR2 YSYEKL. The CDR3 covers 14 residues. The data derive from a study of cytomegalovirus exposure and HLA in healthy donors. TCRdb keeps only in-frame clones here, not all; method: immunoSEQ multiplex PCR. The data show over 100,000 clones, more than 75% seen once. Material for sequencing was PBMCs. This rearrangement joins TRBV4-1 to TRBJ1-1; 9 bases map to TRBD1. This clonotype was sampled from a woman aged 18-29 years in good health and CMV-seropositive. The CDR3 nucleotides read TGCGCCAGCAGCCCCACAGGGGGCTTGACTGAAGCTTTCTTT. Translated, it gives CASSPTGGLTEAFF.